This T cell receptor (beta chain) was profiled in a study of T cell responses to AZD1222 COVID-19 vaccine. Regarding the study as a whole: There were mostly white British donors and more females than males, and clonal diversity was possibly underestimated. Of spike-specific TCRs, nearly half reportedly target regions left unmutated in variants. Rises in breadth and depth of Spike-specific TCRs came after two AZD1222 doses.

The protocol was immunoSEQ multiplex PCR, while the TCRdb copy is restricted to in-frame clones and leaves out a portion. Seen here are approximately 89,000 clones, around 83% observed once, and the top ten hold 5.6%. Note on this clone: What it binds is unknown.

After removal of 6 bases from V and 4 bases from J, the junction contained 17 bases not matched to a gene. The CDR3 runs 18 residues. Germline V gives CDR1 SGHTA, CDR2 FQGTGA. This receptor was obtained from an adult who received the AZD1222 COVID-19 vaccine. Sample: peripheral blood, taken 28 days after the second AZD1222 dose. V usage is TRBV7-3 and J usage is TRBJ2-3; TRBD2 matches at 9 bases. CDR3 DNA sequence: TGTGCCAGCAGAAACCCTAGAGAGATAGCGGGAGTCCCAGATACGCAGTATTTT. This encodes CASRNPREIAGVPDTQYF. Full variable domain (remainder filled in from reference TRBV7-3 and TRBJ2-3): GAGVSQTPSNKVTEKGKYVELRCDPISGHTALYWYRQSLGQGPEFLIYFQGTGAADDSGLPNDRFFAVRPEGSVSTLKIQRTERGDSAVYLCASRNPREIAGVPDTQYFGPGTRLTVL.